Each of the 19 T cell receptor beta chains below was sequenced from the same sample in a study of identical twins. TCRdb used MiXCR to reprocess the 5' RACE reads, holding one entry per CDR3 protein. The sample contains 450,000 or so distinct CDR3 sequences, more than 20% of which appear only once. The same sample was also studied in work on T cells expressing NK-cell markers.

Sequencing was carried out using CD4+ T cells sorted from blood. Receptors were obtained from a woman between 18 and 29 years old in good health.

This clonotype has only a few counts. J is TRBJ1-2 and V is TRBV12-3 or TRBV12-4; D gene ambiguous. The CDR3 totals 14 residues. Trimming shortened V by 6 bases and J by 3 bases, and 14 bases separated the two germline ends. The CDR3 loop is CASSPTDTYYGYTF. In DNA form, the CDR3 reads TGTGCCAGCAGCCCTACAGACACCTACTATGGCTACACCTTC.

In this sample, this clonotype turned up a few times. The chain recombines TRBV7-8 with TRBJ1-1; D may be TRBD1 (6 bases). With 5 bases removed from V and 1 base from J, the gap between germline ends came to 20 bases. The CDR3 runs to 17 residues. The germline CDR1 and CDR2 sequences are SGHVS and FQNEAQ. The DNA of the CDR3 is TGTGCCAGCAGCCGAGGGGGGGGGAGCCGAGCGAACACTGAAGCTTTCTTT. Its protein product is CASSRGGGSRANTEAFF.

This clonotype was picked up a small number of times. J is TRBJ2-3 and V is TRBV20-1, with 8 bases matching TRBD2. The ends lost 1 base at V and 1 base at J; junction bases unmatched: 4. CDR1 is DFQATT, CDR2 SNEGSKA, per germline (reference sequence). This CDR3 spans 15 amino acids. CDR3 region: CSARASREGTDTQYF. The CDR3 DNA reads TGCAGTGCTAGAGCCTCGCGGGAGGGCACAGATACGCAGTATTTT.

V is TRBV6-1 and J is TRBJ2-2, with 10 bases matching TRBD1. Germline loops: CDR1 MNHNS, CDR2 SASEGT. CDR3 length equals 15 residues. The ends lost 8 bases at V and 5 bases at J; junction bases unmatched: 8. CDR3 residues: CASRTGQGVTGELFF. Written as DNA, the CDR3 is TGTGCCAGCCGGACCGGACAGGGGGTTACCGGGGAGCTGTTTTTT.

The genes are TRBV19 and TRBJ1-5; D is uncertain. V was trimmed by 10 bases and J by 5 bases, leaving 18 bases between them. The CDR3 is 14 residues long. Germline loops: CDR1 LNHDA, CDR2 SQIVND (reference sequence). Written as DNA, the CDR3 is TGTGCCACCTCGGGGTGGCCTCGGGATCAGCCCCAGCATTTT. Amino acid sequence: CATSGWPRDQPQHF.

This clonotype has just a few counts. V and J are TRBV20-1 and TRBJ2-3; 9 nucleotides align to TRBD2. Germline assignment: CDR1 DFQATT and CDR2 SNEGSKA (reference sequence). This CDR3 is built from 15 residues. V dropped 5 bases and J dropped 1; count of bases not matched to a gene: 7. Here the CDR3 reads CSAPSRTSGTDTQYF. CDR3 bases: TGCAGTGCTCCTTCGAGGACTAGCGGCACAGATACGCAGTATTTT.

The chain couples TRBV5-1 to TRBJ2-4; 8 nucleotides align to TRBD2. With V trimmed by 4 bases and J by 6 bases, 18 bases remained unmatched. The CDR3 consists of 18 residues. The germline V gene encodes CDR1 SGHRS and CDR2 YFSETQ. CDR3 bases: TGCGCCAGCAGCACGGAAACTAGCGGCCCAGATCGGGGAAACATTCAGTACTTC. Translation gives CASSTETSGPDRGNIQYF.

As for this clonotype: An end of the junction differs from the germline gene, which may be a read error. CDR3 nucleotides: TGTGCCGGCAGCCAAAGAGATACGCAGTATTTT. Its protein product is CAGSQRDTQYF. The chain is built from TRBV4-2 and TRBJ2-3; unclear D gene. Germline lookup yields CDR1 LGHNA and CDR2 YNFKEQ. The CDR3 contains 11 residues.

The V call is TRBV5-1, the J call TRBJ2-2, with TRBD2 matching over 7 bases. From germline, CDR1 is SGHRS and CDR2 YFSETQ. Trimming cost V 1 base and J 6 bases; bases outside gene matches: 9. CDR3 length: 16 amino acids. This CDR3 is CASSLPVLAGAGELFF. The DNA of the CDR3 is TGCGCCAGCAGCTTGCCGGTGTTGGCGGGAGCCGGGGAGCTGTTTTTT.

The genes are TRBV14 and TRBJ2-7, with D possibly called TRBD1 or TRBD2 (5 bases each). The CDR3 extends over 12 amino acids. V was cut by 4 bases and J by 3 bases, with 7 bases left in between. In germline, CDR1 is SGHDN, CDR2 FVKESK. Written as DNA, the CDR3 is TGTGCCAGCAGCCGGGACCTCTACGAGCAGTACTTC. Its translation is CASSRDLYEQYF.

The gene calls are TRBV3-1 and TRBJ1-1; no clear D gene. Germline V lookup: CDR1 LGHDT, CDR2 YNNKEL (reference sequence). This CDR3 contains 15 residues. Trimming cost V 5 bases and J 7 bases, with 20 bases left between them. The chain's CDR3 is CASSTRWGRRVEAFF. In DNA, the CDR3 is TGTGCCAGCAGCACGCGCTGGGGTCGCCGTGTTGAAGCTTTCTTT.

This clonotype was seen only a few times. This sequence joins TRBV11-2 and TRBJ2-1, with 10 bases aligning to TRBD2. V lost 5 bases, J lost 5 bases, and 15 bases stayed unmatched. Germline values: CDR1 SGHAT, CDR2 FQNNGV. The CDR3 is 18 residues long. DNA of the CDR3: TGTGCCAGCAGCCCAGGGACTAGCGAATCTAGGGTTAACAATGAGCAGTTCTTC. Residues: CASSPGTSESRVNNEQFF.

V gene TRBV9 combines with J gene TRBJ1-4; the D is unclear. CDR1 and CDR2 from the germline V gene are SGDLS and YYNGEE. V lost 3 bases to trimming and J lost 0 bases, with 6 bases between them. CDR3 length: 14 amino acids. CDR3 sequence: CASSETATNEKLFF. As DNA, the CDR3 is TGTGCCAGCAGCGAGACTGCAACTAATGAAAAACTGTTTTTT. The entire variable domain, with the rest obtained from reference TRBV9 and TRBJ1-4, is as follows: DSGVTQTPKHLITATGQRVTLRCSPRSGDLSVYWYQQSLDQGLQFLIQYYNGEERAKGNILERFSAQQFPDLHSELNLSSLELGDSALYFCASSETATNEKLFFGSGTQLSVL.

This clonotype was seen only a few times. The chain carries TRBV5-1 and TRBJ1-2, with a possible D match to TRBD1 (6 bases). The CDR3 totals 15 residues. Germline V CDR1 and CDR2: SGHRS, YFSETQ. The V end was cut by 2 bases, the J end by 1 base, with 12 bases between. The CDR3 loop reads CASSFEQGLNYGYTF. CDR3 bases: TGCGCCAGCAGCTTCGAACAGGGACTTAACTATGGCTACACCTTC.

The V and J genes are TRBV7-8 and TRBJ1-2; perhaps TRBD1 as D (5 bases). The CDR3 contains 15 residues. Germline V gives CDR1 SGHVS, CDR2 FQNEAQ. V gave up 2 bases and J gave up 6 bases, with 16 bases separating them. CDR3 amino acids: CASSLKVGGEHGYTF. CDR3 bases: TGTGCCAGCAGCTTAAAGGTGGGGGGTGAACATGGCTACACCTTC.

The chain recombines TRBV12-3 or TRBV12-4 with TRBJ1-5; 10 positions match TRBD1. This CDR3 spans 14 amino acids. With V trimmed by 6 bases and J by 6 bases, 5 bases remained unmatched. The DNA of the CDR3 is TGTGCCAGCAGCTGGGACAGGGGTAGTCAGCCCCAGCATTTT. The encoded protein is CASSWDRGSQPQHF.

The CDR3 reads CASSVTGDPDTQYF. CDR3 nucleotides: TGTGCCAGCAGCGTGACTGGAGATCCAGATACGCAGTATTTT. V gene TRBV9 combines with J gene TRBJ2-3; no definite D call. Trimming cost V 2 bases and J 4 bases, with 11 bases left between them. Germline CDR1 SGDLS, CDR2 YYNGEE. This CDR3 has 14 amino acids.

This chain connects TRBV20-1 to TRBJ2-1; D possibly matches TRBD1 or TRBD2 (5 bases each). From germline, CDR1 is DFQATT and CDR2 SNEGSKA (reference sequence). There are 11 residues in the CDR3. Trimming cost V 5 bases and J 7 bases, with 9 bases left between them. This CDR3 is CSAGDRNEQFF. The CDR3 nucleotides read TGCAGTGCTGGGGACCGGAATGAGCAGTTCTTC.

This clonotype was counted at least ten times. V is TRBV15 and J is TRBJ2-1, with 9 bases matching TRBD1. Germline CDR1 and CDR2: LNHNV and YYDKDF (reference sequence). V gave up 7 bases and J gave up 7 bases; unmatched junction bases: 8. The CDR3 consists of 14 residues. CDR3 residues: CATKKQGASNEQFF. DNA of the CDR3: TGTGCCACCAAGAAACAGGGGGCGTCAAATGAGCAGTTCTTC.